The next 14 T cell receptor beta chains were all read from a single sample in a study of T-cell reconstitution after alpha-beta-depleted transplantation in children. This sample's TCRbeta library carried unique molecular identifier barcodes. TCRdb passed the PCR reads through MiXCR, listing each CDR3 protein once. The sample gives hundreds of thousands of distinct CDR3 sequences, approximately 12% of which show up once; roughly 4.3% is in the top ten. Sequenced material: PBMCs, taken from the stem cell graft. The receptor set was obtained from a human donor who donated a stem cell graft to a child with Fanconi anemia.

The chain uses TRBV24-1 and TRBJ1-4; possibly TRBD1 for D (5 bases). CDR1 and CDR2 from the germline V gene are KGHDR and SFDVKD. CDR3 length equals 15 residues. The germline V and J ends were trimmed by 4 bases and 7 bases, with 15 bases remaining between them. The CDR3 DNA sequence: TGTGCCACCAGTGACTCTCAGGGAGGGAGTGAAAAACTGTTTTTT. This gives the protein CATSDSQGGSEKLFF.

This clonotype came up a few times. The genes are TRBV20-1 and TRBJ1-2; 9 positions agree with TRBD1. Germline lookup yields CDR1 DFQATT and CDR2 SNEGSKA (reference sequence). V lost 4 bases and J lost 1; bases outside the gene matches: 10. This CDR3 comprises 16 residues. The CDR3 nucleotides are TGCAGTGCTATTCCGACAGGGGGTCAGTTTAACTATGGCTACACCTTC. Its protein is CSAIPTGGQFNYGYTF.

This clonotype was counted ten times or more. The V gene is TRBV2, the J gene TRBJ2-5, with D uncertain. This CDR3 region has 11 residues. Trimming left V 5 bases short and J 3 bases short, with 4 bases between. Germline CDR1 is SNHLY and CDR2 is FYNNEI. DNA for the CDR3: TGTGCCAGCAGTCAGAAAGAGACCCAGTACTTC. It specifies CASSQKETQYF.

This clonotype was seen at least ten times. The gene calls are TRBV11-3 and TRBJ2-3, with D possibly TRBD1 on 5 matching bases. The CDR3 has 15 residues. Germline CDR1 SGHNT, CDR2 YENEEA. The germline V and J ends were trimmed by 1 base and 2 bases, with 10 bases remaining between them. The CDR3 spells CASSLAPGHTDTQYF. CDR3 nucleotides: TGTGCCAGCAGCTTAGCCCCAGGGCACACAGATACGCAGTATTTT.

There are a few counts of this clonotype. This chain's CDR3 is CAWSFGLASNTGELFF. DNA of the CDR3: TGTGCCTGGAGTTTCGGACTAGCCTCTAACACCGGGGAGCTGTTTTTT. The chain links TRBV30 to TRBJ2-2, with 8 bases that match TRBD2. After removal of 2 bases from V and 2 bases from J, the junction contained 7 bases not matched to a gene. The CDR3 has 16 amino acids. Germline lookup yields CDR1 GTSNPN and CDR2 SVGIG (reference sequence).

This clonotype occurred many times. V is TRBV5-1 and J is TRBJ2-7, with 7 bases fitting TRBD1. The germline gives CDR1 SGHRS, CDR2 YFSETQ. Losses at the gene ends were 5 bases for V and 2 bases for J; bases not matched to a gene: 7. The CDR3 length is 14 residues. The CDR3, as DNA: TGCGCCAGCAGTTCTCAGGGGGATACCTACGAGCAGTACTTC. It encodes CASSSQGDTYEQYF.

This clonotype has at least ten counts. The rearrangement uses TRBV11-1 and TRBJ2-2; TRBD1 aligns across 9 bases. With V trimmed by 5 bases and J by 5 bases, 6 bases remained unmatched. Germline V CDR1 and CDR2: SGHAT, FQDESV (reference sequence). There are 15 residues in the CDR3. This chain's CDR3 is CASSVGQGHTGELFF. Here the CDR3 DNA reads TGTGCCAGCAGCGTAGGACAGGGGCATACCGGGGAGCTGTTTTTT.

This clonotype was detected a few times. The chain uses TRBV18 and TRBJ2-5; D possibly corresponds to TRBD1 (5 bases). The CDR3 runs 13 residues. Germline V CDR1 and CDR2: KGHSH, LQKENI. Trimming cost V 0 bases and J 4 bases, with 6 bases left between them. In nucleotides, the CDR3 is TGTGCCAGCTCACCACCAGGGGTAGAGACCCAGTACTTC. As protein: CASSPPGVETQYF.

This clonotype has at least ten counts. The V and J genes are TRBV7-9 and TRBJ2-7; D not resolved. Germline V gives CDR1 SEHNR, CDR2 FQNEAQ (reference sequence). Trimming pared 3 bases from V and 0 bases from J, leaving 6 bases between. There are 13 residues in the CDR3. CDR3 DNA: TGTGCCAGCAGCTTCCAAAACTCCTACGAGCAGTACTTC. Amino acid sequence: CASSFQNSYEQYF.

This clonotype was picked up a small number of times. This sequence joins TRBV29-1 and TRBJ2-1, with 8 bases lining up with TRBD2. CDR1 and CDR2 from the germline V gene are SQVTM and ANQGSEA. The CDR3 is 14 amino acids. V lost 6 bases and J lost 6; bases outside the gene matches: 10. DNA for the CDR3: TGCAGCGTCCACCCAAGGGCGGGGGGCAATGAGCAGTTCTTC. It encodes CSVHPRAGGNEQFF.

Many counts were recorded for this clonotype. The chain joins TRBV7-9 to TRBJ2-7; D gene ambiguous. Trimming removed 1 base from V and 6 bases from J, with 10 bases in between. This CDR3 spans 13 amino acids. CDR1 SEHNR and CDR2 FQNEAQ come from the germline V gene (reference sequence). In DNA, the CDR3 is TGTGCCAGCAGCTTAGGAGGTAGAGGCGAGCAGTACTTC. It specifies CASSLGGRGEQYF.

This chain connects TRBV18 to TRBJ1-3, with D maybe TRBD1 (5 bases). Germline CDR1 reads KGHSH; CDR2 reads LQKENI. Deletions cut 2 bases from V and 1 base from J, with 15 bases between. CDR3 length: 17 residues. Here the CDR3 reads CASSPTSGGRSGNTIYF. CDR3 coding DNA: TGTGCCAGCTCACCAACGTCGGGGGGACGTTCTGGAAACACCATATATTTT.

V and J are TRBV11-2 and TRBJ2-1, with 14 bases identical to TRBD2. V trimming: 5 bases; J trimming: 7 bases; junction bases outside the gene matches: 19. The germline V gene encodes CDR1 SGHAT and CDR2 FQNNGV. This CDR3 spans 20 amino acids. CDR3 amino acids: CASSKRLAGGRSSQTNEQFF. Written as DNA, the CDR3 is TGTGCCAGCAGCAAGAGACTAGCGGGGGGGAGGAGTAGCCAAACTAATGAGCAGTTCTTC.

This clonotype was observed a handful of times. The chain has TRBV5-1 and TRBJ2-1; TRBD1 might be the D (6 bases). The V gene's germline CDR1 is SGHRS and CDR2 YFSETQ. Trimming removed 4 bases at V and 6 bases at J, with 14 bases between. This CDR3 region has 14 residues. The DNA for the CDR3 is TGCGCCAGCAGCGCACGAGGGGGTGTCAATGAGCAGTTCTTC. Protein sequence: CASSARGGVNEQFF.